The entry that follows covers one T cell receptor (beta chain) sequence. As yet, its antigen is unknown. One junction end disagrees with the germline gene, perhaps due to a read error. Investigators took RNA and DNA out together from roughly 20-30 mg of unsorted bulk tissue. Each participant had primary liver carcinoma, and surgical resection was the treatment. TCR beta cDNA came from roughly 0.45 ug total RNA, primed with a constant-region primer. Slightly modified ARM-PCR, run as three nested multiplex PCR rounds, produced the TCR beta libraries. Forward primers for TRBV1-TRBV30 and a C-beta reverse primer served the first two PCR rounds, at roughly 10 cycles each. Via MiXCR, TCRdb re-called the multiplex PCR reads, giving one row per CDR3 protein. Of under 150,000 distinct CDR3 sequences listed, less than 75% are singletons. The data were obtained in a study of tumor-infiltrating lymphocytes in primary liver carcinoma. Study-wide context: With diameters of 4.2 to 10 cm, tumors were stage T1-T3 N0M0. The study's findings and limits: Tumor-blood pairs (like tumor-adjacent pairs) overlapped less than tumor region pairs did. A significantly higher top-250-clone fraction was recorded for tumors than for blood (p = 0.039).

This CDR3 contains 15 residues. Germline CDR1 is ENHRY and CDR2 is SYGVKD. Sequenced material: tumor-adjacent normal liver tissue. This rearrangement joins TRBV10-3 to TRBJ1-1; D is possibly TRBD1 (5 bases). The clonotype was recovered from a woman aged 60-75 years with primary liver carcinoma and hepatitis B virus infection. CDR3 residues: CAISESIGLDTGAFF. The CDR3 DNA reads TGTGCCATCAGTGAGTCGATAGGGTTGGACACTGGAGCTTTCTTT.